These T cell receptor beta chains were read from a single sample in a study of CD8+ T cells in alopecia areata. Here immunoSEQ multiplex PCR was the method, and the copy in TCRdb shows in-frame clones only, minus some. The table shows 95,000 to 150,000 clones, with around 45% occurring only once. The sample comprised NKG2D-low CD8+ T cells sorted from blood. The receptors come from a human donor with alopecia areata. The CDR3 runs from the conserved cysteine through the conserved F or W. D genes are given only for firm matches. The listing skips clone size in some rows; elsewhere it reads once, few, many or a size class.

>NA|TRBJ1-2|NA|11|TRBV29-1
CSVELRDGYTF
TGCAGCGTTGAATTACGCGATGGCTACACCTTC
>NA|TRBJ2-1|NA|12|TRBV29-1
CSVTDSNNEQFF
TGCAGCGTCACTGACAGTAACAATGAGCAGTTCTTC
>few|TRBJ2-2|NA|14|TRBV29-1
CSVASGRAPGELFF
TGCAGCGTTGCCTCGGGGCGGGCTCCCGGGGAGCTGTTTTTT
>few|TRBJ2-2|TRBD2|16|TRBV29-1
CSVVFRLAANTGELFF
TGCAGCGTTGTCTTTCGACTAGCTGCGAACACCGGGGAGCTGTTTTTT
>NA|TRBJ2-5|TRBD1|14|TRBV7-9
CASIRTGRQETQYF
TGTGCCAGCATCCGGACAGGGCGTCAAGAGACCCAGTACTTC
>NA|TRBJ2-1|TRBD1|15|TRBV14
CASSQAQRGGLVQFF
TGTGCCAGCAGCCAAGCCCAACGAGGGGGCCTCGTCCAGTTCTTC
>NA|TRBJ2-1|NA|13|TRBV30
CAWSVTGFNEQFF
TGTGCCTGGAGTGTAACCGGCTTCAATGAGCAGTTCTTC
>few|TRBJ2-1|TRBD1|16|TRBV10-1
CASSEYKGASYNEQFF
TGCGCCAGCAGTGAGTACAAGGGGGCCTCATACAATGAGCAGTTCTTC
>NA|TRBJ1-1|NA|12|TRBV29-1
CSVAGDGTEAFF
TGCAGCGTTGCAGGGGACGGCACTGAAGCTTTCTTT
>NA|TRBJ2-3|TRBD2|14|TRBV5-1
CASRASGSSDTQYF
TGCGCCAGCAGGGCTAGCGGGAGTTCAGATACGCAGTATTTT
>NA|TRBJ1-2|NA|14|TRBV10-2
CASSESFGRLDYTF
TGCGCCAGCAGTGAGTCGTTCGGCAGGCTGGACTACACCTTC
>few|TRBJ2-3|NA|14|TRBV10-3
CAISPGTLTDTQYF
TGTGCCATCAGCCCCGGGACTCTCACAGATACGCAGTATTTT
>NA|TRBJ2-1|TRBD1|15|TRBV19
CASSTLTGIYNEQFF
TGTGCCAGTAGTACTCTGACAGGGATCTACAATGAGCAGTTCTTC
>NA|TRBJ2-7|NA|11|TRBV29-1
CSVGRNSEQYF
TGCAGCGTGGGGAGGAACAGCGAGCAGTACTTC
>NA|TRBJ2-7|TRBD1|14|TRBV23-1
CASRPGTGDNEQYF
TGCGCCAGCAGACCCGGGACAGGGGACAACGAGCAGTACTTC
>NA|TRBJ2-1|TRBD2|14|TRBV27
CASSLVGGYNEQFF
TGTGCCAGCAGTTTAGTGGGAGGGTACAATGAGCAGTTCTTC
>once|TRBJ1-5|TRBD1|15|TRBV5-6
CASSIGTGGNQPQHF
TGTGCCAGCAGCATTGGGACAGGGGGCAATCAGCCCCAGCATTTT
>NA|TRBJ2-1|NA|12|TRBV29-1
CSATLGYNEQFF
TGCAGCGCTACACTAGGCTACAATGAGCAGTTCTTC
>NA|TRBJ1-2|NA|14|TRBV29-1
CSVLTQDTNYGYTF
TGCAGCGTTCTGACGCAGGACACTAACTATGGCTACACCTTC
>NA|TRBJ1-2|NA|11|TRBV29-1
CSVRDNYGYTF
TGCAGCGTGAGAGATAACTATGGCTACACCTTC
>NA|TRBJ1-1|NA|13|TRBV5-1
CASSLWGNDEAFF
TGCGCCAGCAGCTTGTGGGGAAATGATGAAGCTTTCTTT
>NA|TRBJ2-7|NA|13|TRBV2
CASMPGLTYEQYF
TGTGCCAGCATGCCGGGGCTTACCTACGAGCAGTACTTC
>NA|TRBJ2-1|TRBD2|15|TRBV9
CASSVGSGGGDEQFF
TGTGCCAGCAGCGTAGGTAGCGGGGGAGGGGATGAGCAGTTCTTC
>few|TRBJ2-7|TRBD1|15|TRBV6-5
CASSSAGTGHYEQYF
TGTGCCAGCAGTTCGGCCGGGACAGGCCACTACGAGCAGTACTTC
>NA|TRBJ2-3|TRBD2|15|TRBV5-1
CASSFSGGLTDTQYF
TGCGCCAGCAGCTTCAGCGGGGGGCTCACAGATACGCAGTATTTT
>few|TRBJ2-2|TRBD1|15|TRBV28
CASSPDRVHTGELFF
TGTGCCAGCAGCCCGGACAGGGTCCACACCGGGGAGCTGTTTTTT
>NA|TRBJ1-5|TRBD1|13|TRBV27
CASSMRGPQPQHF
TGTGCCAGCAGCATGAGGGGGCCTCAGCCCCAGCATTTT
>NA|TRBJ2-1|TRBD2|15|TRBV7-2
CASSFGLAGGDEQFF
TGTGCCAGCAGCTTCGGACTAGCGGGAGGGGATGAGCAGTTCTTC
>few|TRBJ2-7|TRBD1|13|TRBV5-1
CASSSDRPYEQYF
TGCGCCAGCAGCTCGGACAGGCCCTACGAGCAGTACTTC
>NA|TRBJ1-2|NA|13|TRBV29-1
CSVENKANYGYTF
TGCAGCGTGGAGAACAAGGCTAACTATGGCTACACCTTC
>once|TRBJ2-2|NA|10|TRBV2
CASSGGELFF
TGTGCCAGCAGTGGCGGGGAGCTGTTTTTT
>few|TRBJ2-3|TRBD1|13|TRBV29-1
CSVGDRVTDTQYF
TGCAGCGTTGGGGACAGGGTCACAGATACGCAGTATTTT
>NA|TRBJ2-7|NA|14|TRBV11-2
CASSLGTTHHEQYF
TGTGCCAGCAGCCTGGGTACAACGCACCACGAGCAGTACTTC
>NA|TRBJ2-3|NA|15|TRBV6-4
CASSDSTASTDTQYF
TGTGCCAGCAGTGACTCGACAGCTAGCACAGATACGCAGTATTTT
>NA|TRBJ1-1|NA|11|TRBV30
CAWSVGGEAFF
TGTGCCTGGAGTGTGGGGGGCGAAGCTTTCTTT
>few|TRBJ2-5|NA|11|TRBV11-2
CASSLFQTQYF
TGTGCCAGCAGCTTATTCCAGACCCAGTACTTC
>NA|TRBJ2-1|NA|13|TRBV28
CASSIRGAVEQFF
TGTGCCAGCAGCATCAGGGGGGCGGTTGAGCAGTTCTTC
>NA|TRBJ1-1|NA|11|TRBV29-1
CSVPEPSEAFF
TGCAGCGTTCCCGAGCCTTCTGAAGCTTTCTTT
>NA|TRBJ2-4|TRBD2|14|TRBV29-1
CSVEWTREVGIQYF
TGCAGCGTTGAATGGACTAGAGAAGTGGGCATTCAGTACTTC
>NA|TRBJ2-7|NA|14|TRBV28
CASSLRDTTYEQYF
TGTGCCAGCAGTTTAAGGGACACGACCTACGAGCAGTACTTC
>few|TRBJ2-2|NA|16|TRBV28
CASSSLSGWDTGELFF
TGTGCCAGCAGTTCCCTCTCAGGGTGGGACACCGGGGAGCTGTTTTTT